The T cell receptor beta chain described here comes from a study of T cells in Graves' hyperthyroidism and ophthalmopathy. Researchers amplified the TCR beta CDR3 regions from RNA transcripts. Primed by the HTBI set, a first-round RT-PCR was run on the TCR CDR3. TCRdb called the multiplex PCR reads again in MiXCR, with one record for every CDR3 protein. This sample has about 250,000 distinct CDR3 sequences, with approximately 20% found just once. The CDR3 is 13 amino acids. V lost 1 base and J 3 bases, leaving 7 bases between the germline ends. At least 3 on the Clinical Activity Score was recorded for ophthalmopathy patients, who also had NOSPECS grade at least 4 and duration under 3 months.

The V and J genes are TRBV12-3 or TRBV12-4 and TRBJ2-7; a possible D gene is TRBD1 (5 bases). This clonotype was sampled from a man aged 30-40 years with Graves' ophthalmopathy. What was sequenced was blood. For the CDR3, the DNA is TGTGCCAGCAGTTTAGGACAGTACTACGAGCAGTACTTC. Encoded protein: CASSLGQYYEQYF.